Only a few counts were recorded for the clone carrying this T cell receptor beta chain. Its antigen is currently unknown. Donors came from a validation cohort of over a hundred subjects, distinct from the first 666-subject cohort. Assay: immunoSEQ multiplex PCR; the TCRdb copy retains only in-frame clones and omits some. Among 150,000 to 180,000 clones listed, more than 70% were seen once. The data derive from a study of cytomegalovirus exposure and HLA in healthy donors. Study conclusions and caveats: First-cohort TCR clusters tended to co-occur in the approximately 110 validation repertoires, a later analysis found. The classifier reportedly diagnosed cytomegalovirus status with high sensitivity and specificity.

The V and J ends lost 0 bases and 3 bases respectively, with 15 bases between them. The V gene's germline CDR1 is MGHRA and CDR2 YSYEKL. The CDR3 has 18 residues. The sequence was obtained from a human donor in good health. Sequencing used PBMCs. The chain employs TRBV4-1 and TRBJ1-6; D unclear. The CDR3 sequence is CASSQDPQVRDYNSPLHF. The CDR3 region has the DNA TGCGCCAGCAGCCAAGATCCGCAGGTTCGGGACTATAATTCACCCCTCCACTTT.